These T cell receptor beta chains were read from a single sample in a study of identical twins. TCRdb reprocessed the 5' RACE reads via MiXCR and lists one record per CDR3 protein. The table lists 400,000 to 500,000 distinct CDR3 sequences, roughly an eighth of them singletons. The same data also contributed to another study, on yellow fever vaccine responses in identical twins.

The sequenced sample consisted of CD4+ T cells sorted from blood. Source of these receptors: a woman under 30 in good health. The CDR3 runs from the conserved cysteine through the conserved F or W. A D gene is named only where the DNA matches it firmly. Not every row has a clone size; where given, it reads once, few, many or a size class.

CDR3 DNA	CDR3 protein	J gene	clone size	V gene	D gene
TGTGCCTGGATGGACGGCTATGGCTACACCTTC	CAWMDGYGYTF	TRBJ1-2	once	TRBV30	.
TGCGCCAGCAGCCAAATTCCCGGGAACGTGCGGGAGACCCAGTACTTC	CASSQIPGNVRETQYF	TRBJ2-5	many	TRBV4-3	.
TGTGCCAGCAGCAAAGGGGGGACAGGGTCCCACAATGAGCAGTTCTTC	CASSKGGTGSHNEQFF	TRBJ2-1	few	TRBV6-2/TRBV6-3	TRBD1
TGCAGTGCTAACCGACTAGCGGGGGCCCTCAATGAGCAGTTCTTC	CSANRLAGALNEQFF	TRBJ2-1	many	TRBV20-1	TRBD2
TGCAGTGCGCCACCCCTAGCGGTCTCCTACGAGCAGTACTTC	CSAPPLAVSYEQYF	TRBJ2-7	few	TRBV20-1	TRBD2
TGTGCCAGCAGCGTAGCAGGGGTCCAATCACCCCTCCACTTT	CASSVAGVQSPLHF	TRBJ1-6	few	TRBV9	.
TGCGCCAGCAGCCAAACCCCCCGGCAATTGAATAATTCACCCCTCCACTTT	CASSQTPRQLNNSPLHF	TRBJ1-6	few	TRBV4-1	.
TGCAGTGCTAATTACAGGGGACACCCAAAGACCTACGAGCAGTACTTC	CSANYRGHPKTYEQYF	TRBJ2-7	few	TRBV20-1	TRBD1
TGCAGCGTTGAGAAGGATAGAAGCAATGAGCAGTTCTTC	CSVEKDRSNEQFF	TRBJ2-1	few	TRBV29-1	.
TGTGCCAGCAGCTTCGAACTGGGGGAAAAACTGTTTTTT	CASSFELGEKLFF	TRBJ1-4	.	TRBV5-4	.
TGTGCCAGCAGCAATAGATACAATGAGCAGTTCTTC	CASSNRYNEQFF	TRBJ2-1	many	TRBV12-3/TRBV12-4	.
TGTGCCAGCAGTGAGGGGGGCAGGGGAGGAGATACGCAGTATTTT	CASSEGGRGGDTQYF	TRBJ2-3	few	TRBV2	.
TGCAGCGTTGAAGATCCGGGTGGGGCGCAGTTCTTC	CSVEDPGGAQFF	TRBJ2-1	many	TRBV29-1	.
TGTGCCAGCTCACCATCGGGACAGGAAGAGACCCAGTACTTC	CASSPSGQEETQYF	TRBJ2-5	.	TRBV18	TRBD1
TGTGCCAGCAGTGCTAGCTACACAGATACGCAGTATTTT	CASSASYTDTQYF	TRBJ2-3	few	TRBV25-1	.
TGTGCCAGTAGTATAGCCCTTATTAGTCCACCCTGGGCCGGGGAGCTGTTTTTT	CASSIALISPPWAGELFF	TRBJ2-2	few	TRBV19	.
TGCAGTGCTAGAAGGACAGGGGCGGGGGAGCTGTTTTTT	CSARRTGAGELFF	TRBJ2-2	few	TRBV20-1	TRBD1
TGTGCCAGCAGCCTCAGACTAGCGGGGGGGCTGTCTAGAGAGACCCAGTACTTC	CASSLRLAGGLSRETQYF	TRBJ2-5	.	TRBV4-2	TRBD2
TGCGCCAGCAGCCCATCCCAGGGGCGCGGGTCCTACAATGAGCAGTTCTTC	CASSPSQGRGSYNEQFF	TRBJ2-1	few	TRBV5-1	.
TGTGCCAGCAGCAAATCTAGCGGGAGGACCCACAATGAGCAGTTCTTC	CASSKSSGRTHNEQFF	TRBJ2-1	few	TRBV6-2/TRBV6-3	TRBD2
TGTGCCAGCAGCGCGAAGGGACAGGGTAATGAAAAACTGTTTTTT	CASSAKGQGNEKLFF	TRBJ1-4	few	TRBV7-9	TRBD1
TGTGCCAGCAGCTTAACAGCGGACCCATCCTACAATGAGCAGTTCTTC	CASSLTADPSYNEQFF	TRBJ2-1	.	TRBV7-2	.
TGTGCCAGCAGTGTAGGTGGGAGCGGGGTTCTTGGTACGCAGTATTTT	CASSVGGSGVLGTQYF	TRBJ2-3	.	TRBV3-1	TRBD2
TGTGCCAGCAGTCCTCGGGCAGGGGGCACCGGGGAGCTGTTTTTT	CASSPRAGGTGELFF	TRBJ2-2	many	TRBV12-3/TRBV12-4	TRBD1
TGCGCCAGCAGCTCCGGGACAGATTTACATAAGACCCAGTACTTC	CASSSGTDLHKTQYF	TRBJ2-5	few	TRBV5-1	TRBD1
TGTGCCAGCAAACCCCTGGGAAACACCATATATTTT	CASKPLGNTIYF	TRBJ1-3	.	TRBV2	.
TGTGCCAGCAGACCCGGACAGGGGAGGGGAAAACTGTTTTTT	CASRPGQGRGKLFF	TRBJ1-4	few	TRBV6-1	TRBD1
TGCAGTGCTAGTAGCGGGGGGTCGAGCTCCTACGAGCAGTACTTC	CSASSGGSSSYEQYF	TRBJ2-7	many	TRBV20-1	TRBD2
TGTGCCAGCAGTTTAGGGGGCAGGGTTACGCATGAGCAGTTCTTC	CASSLGGRVTHEQFF	TRBJ2-1	few	TRBV27	.
TGTGCCAGCATGGGACAGTATAGCAATCAGCCCCAGCATTTT	CASMGQYSNQPQHF	TRBJ1-5	many	TRBV2	TRBD1
TGTGCCAGCAGAAGTCAGGGTGTCGCCGGGGAGCTGTTTTTT	CASRSQGVAGELFF	TRBJ2-2	few	TRBV27	.
TGCGCCAGCAGCTTGGACCCGGGGTCTACCGGGGAGCTGTTTTTT	CASSLDPGSTGELFF	TRBJ2-2	many	TRBV5-1	.
TGCAGTGCTAGGGGCCAGGGGCCCACAGATACGCAGTATTTT	CSARGQGPTDTQYF	TRBJ2-3	few	TRBV20-1	.
TGTGCCATCAGTGTCGCCGGCGGGGTGCCTGAGCAGTTCTTC	CAISVAGGVPEQFF	TRBJ2-1	few	TRBV10-3	.
TGCAGTGCGGTAGCGGGAGGGGCTTACAATGAGCAGTTCTTC	CSAVAGGAYNEQFF	TRBJ2-1	few	TRBV20-1	TRBD2
TGTGCCAGCTCACCACCCAAGGAGGGCTACAATGAGCAGTTCTTC	CASSPPKEGYNEQFF	TRBJ2-1	.	TRBV18	.
TGTGCCACCAGCAGAGTGGGGCAGGGGGAAGGGGAGCAGTACTTC	CATSRVGQGEGEQYF	TRBJ2-7	few	TRBV15	TRBD1
TGTGCCAGCAGTTTCACGGGGGAAAATTCACCCCTCCACTTT	CASSFTGENSPLHF	TRBJ1-6	.	TRBV27	.
TGTGCCAGCAGCCAAGTCGATCACGAGCAGTACTTC	CASSQVDHEQYF	TRBJ2-7	many	TRBV3-1	.
TGTGCCTGGGGGACAGGCCTCACGAACACCGGGGAGCTGTTTTTT	CAWGTGLTNTGELFF	TRBJ2-2	few	TRBV30	TRBD1
TGTGCCAGGAGCTCTCAGGTGGTGAGCACAGATACGCAGTATTTT	CARSSQVVSTDTQYF	TRBJ2-3	.	TRBV11-3	.
TGTGCCAGCAGCGCAACTAGCGGGGGTCCCTACGAGCAGTACTTC	CASSATSGGPYEQYF	TRBJ2-7	.	TRBV7-2	TRBD2
TGTGCCAGCAAGGGACAGGCTAATGAAAAACTGTTTTTT	CASKGQANEKLFF	TRBJ1-4	few	TRBV7-8	TRBD1
TGTGCCACCAGCAGAGATCAGGGGCTTTACTATGGCTACACCTTC	CATSRDQGLYYGYTF	TRBJ1-2	few	TRBV15	.
TGTGCCACCAGGGGAGCGGGAGACGAGCAGTACTTC	CATRGAGDEQYF	TRBJ2-7	.	TRBV24-1	TRBD2
TGTGCCATCAGTGAGTCGAAACGGACAGGACTAAATGAAAAACTGTTTTTT	CAISESKRTGLNEKLFF	TRBJ1-4	many	TRBV10-3	TRBD1
TGCGCCAGCAGCCAAGAGAGGGGTCTAGCCAAAAACATTCAGTACTTC	CASSQERGLAKNIQYF	TRBJ2-4	.	TRBV4-1	.
TGTGCCACCAGTGATCCCGGGAAACAAGAGACCCAGTACTTC	CATSDPGKQETQYF	TRBJ2-5	few	TRBV24-1	.
TGTGCCAGCAGCGTATACAAGATCCCAGATACGCAGTATTTT	CASSVYKIPDTQYF	TRBJ2-3	.	TRBV9	.
TGTGCCAGCAGCGTAGGGTCAAGGGGTGGTGGGACTGAAGCTTTCTTT	CASSVGSRGGGTEAFF	TRBJ1-1	few	TRBV9	.
TGTGCCAGCACCGGAATAGGCGAGCAGTACTTC	CASTGIGEQYF	TRBJ2-7	.	TRBV5-5	.
TGTGCCAGCAGTGAATCGGGGAACTATGGCTACACCTTC	CASSESGNYGYTF	TRBJ1-2	.	TRBV6-1	.
TGCAGTGCTAGAGCGGCCAGGGGCAATCAGCCCCAGCATTTT	CSARAARGNQPQHF	TRBJ1-5	.	TRBV20-1	.